In this sample, the clone carrying this T cell receptor beta chain turned up a few times. Its antigen is not identified. The sample belongs to a study of beta chain features in type 1 diabetes. Study at large: Analysis included around 110,000,000 sorted cells drawn from all samples.

The germline V gene encodes CDR1 LNHDA and CDR2 SQIVND (reference sequence). This CDR3 has 16 residues. With 0 bases clipped from V and 2 bases from J, the junction kept 7 bases outside the gene matches. cDNA synthesis used the whole RNA isolate, giving expressed TCRB sequences. Sequencing used immunoSEQ multiplex PCR; TCRdb keeps in-frame clones, though not all of them. This sample carries fewer than 110,000 clones, 25% to 30% of them seen once, and the ten largest clones take 0.5% to 0.55%. The study, taken as a whole, reports: HLA influence on TCRB rearrangement stayed unresolved here. Shortening of TCRB CDR3s, moderate but significant, appeared in all four CD4+ subsets of Type 1 diabetes patients.

The sequencing input was central memory CD4+ T cells from blood. The sequence derives from a woman aged 18 to 35 with type 1 diabetes. V is TRBV19 and J is TRBJ2-7; 7 nucleotides match TRBD1. CDR3 residues: CASSIDSPGTAYEQYF. Here the CDR3 DNA reads TGTGCCAGTAGTATAGATAGCCCCGGGACAGCCTACGAGCAGTACTTC.